This passage covers 13 T cell receptor beta chains from one sample sequenced in a study of spatial heterogeneity in lung cancer. Study results and limitations: The study found that expanded intratumoral alpha and beta TCR counts tracked tumor mutation counts.

These receptors' targets are unknown. The time point here: sample taken at primary tumor resection. TCRdb re-analysed the 5' RACE reads in MiXCR, keeping a single row per CDR3 protein. Found here are 15,000 to 20,000 distinct CDR3 sequences, around 6.5% of them singletons; the top ten hold about 3.5%. This specimen was lung tumor tissue, taken at surgery. The source is a female donor with early-stage non-small cell lung cancer.

This clonotype was counted ten times or more. The V call is TRBV19, the J call TRBJ2-7; possible D gene TRBD2, 5 bases. V lost 3 bases and J lost 2, with 14 bases in between. CDR1 and CDR2 from the germline V gene are LNHDA and SQIVND (reference sequence). The CDR3 covers 15 residues. The CDR3 region has the DNA TGTGCCAGTAGTATCCGGACTGGTGGGGCCTACGAGCAGTACTTC. It yields the protein CASSIRTGGAYEQYF.

Many counts were recorded for this clonotype. The rearrangement links TRBV5-1 to TRBJ1-1; maybe TRBD1 (5 bases). The CDR3 is 16 residues long. V lost 4 bases and J 0 bases, leaving 16 bases between the germline ends. Germline V gives CDR1 SGHRS, CDR2 YFSETQ. The CDR3, as DNA: TGCGCCAGCAGCCCGGGGACTTGGGGCCTGAACACTGAAGCTTTCTTT. Amino acid sequence: CASSPGTWGLNTEAFF.

By sample share, this clonotype is medium-sized (0.01 to 0.1%). This chain uses TRBV6-5 with TRBJ1-1; D perhaps matches TRBD1 (6 bases). This CDR3 is 15 amino acids long. Between the trimmed V and J ends, which lost 0 bases and 4 bases, there was a span of 12 bases. Germline CDR1 is MNHEY and CDR2 is SVGAGI. CDR3 nucleotide sequence: TGTGCCAGCAGTTACTCGATACAGGGAGGCACTGAAGCTTTCTTT. It translates to CASSYSIQGGTEAFF.

This clonotype came up many times. This rearrangement joins TRBV7-3 to TRBJ2-3, with 7 bases identical to TRBD2. Germline V CDR1 and CDR2: SGHTA, FQGTGA. The CDR3 has 14 residues. Germline trimming cut 5 bases from V and 4 bases from J; bases unmatched to any gene: 6. The DNA of the CDR3 is TGTGCCAGCAGCCCTGGGACTACCTCAGATACGCAGTATTTT. Its protein product is CASSPGTTSDTQYF.

This clonotype was seen repeatedly, ten times or more. The chain employs TRBV20-1 and TRBJ1-5; D uncertain. This CDR3 has 15 residues. Germline V gives CDR1 DFQATT, CDR2 SNEGSKA (reference sequence). Trimming left V 1 base short and J 3 bases short, with 13 bases between. CDR3: CSARGWRNLNQPQHF. The CDR3 region has the DNA TGCAGTGCTAGAGGTTGGCGGAACCTCAATCAGCCCCAGCATTTT.

This clonotype was counted a single time. The chain couples TRBV28 to TRBJ2-3, with D hard to call. Germline CDR1 and CDR2: MDHEN and SYDVKM. The CDR3 extends over 13 amino acids. Trimming pared 8 bases from V and 3 bases from J, leaving 12 bases between. The CDR3 reads CASSWESTDTQYF. Written as DNA, the CDR3 is TGTGCCAGCTCGTGGGAATCGACAGATACGCAGTATTTT.

This clonotype was counted at least ten times. The V gene is TRBV20-1, the J gene TRBJ2-1; 9 nucleotides agree with TRBD2. The V gene's germline CDR1 is DFQATT and CDR2 SNEGSKA (reference sequence). CDR3 length: 14 amino acids. J lost 6 bases, V lost 4 bases, and 7 bases had no gene match. CDR3 loop: CSAILGLAFNEQFF. Written as DNA, the CDR3 is TGCAGTGCTATATTGGGACTAGCTTTCAATGAGCAGTTCTTC.

This clonotype was recorded many times. V gene TRBV7-9 combines with J gene TRBJ2-7; D perhaps matches TRBD2 (6 bases). Trimming removed 5 bases from V and 3 bases from J, with 14 bases in between. The length of the CDR3 is 14 residues. The germline V gene encodes CDR1 SEHNR and CDR2 FQNEAQ (reference sequence). The CDR3: CASSPSGGNYEQYF. The CDR3 DNA reads as TGTGCCAGCAGCCCTTCCGGCGGGAACTACGAGCAGTACTTC.

By frequency in the sample, this clonotype is medium-sized. The gene calls are TRBV20-1 and TRBJ2-7; no reliable D call. Trimming pared 3 bases from V and 0 bases from J, leaving 15 bases between. This CDR3 is built from 15 residues. In germline, CDR1 is DFQATT, CDR2 SNEGSKA (reference sequence). The CDR3 here is CSARGFGGISYEQYF. The CDR3, as DNA: TGCAGTGCTAGGGGGTTTGGCGGAATCTCCTACGAGCAGTACTTC.

This clonotype was seen repeatedly, ten times or more. The rearrangement uses TRBV20-1 and TRBJ1-1, with D possibly being TRBD1 (5 bases). From germline, CDR1 is DFQATT and CDR2 SNEGSKA (reference sequence). Trimming stripped 0 bases from V and 1 base from J, with 15 bases between. This CDR3 has 16 amino acids. The CDR3 DNA reads TGCAGTGCTAGAGATCCCGGGGGTCGGACGAACACTGAAGCTTTCTTT. Translated, it gives CSARDPGGRTNTEAFF.

This clonotype was seen only a few times. The V gene is TRBV7-9, the J gene TRBJ2-1; 7 bases agree with TRBD2. Trimming cost V 3 bases and J 8 bases; bases outside gene matches: 7. The CDR3 extends over 14 amino acids. Germline V CDR1 and CDR2: SEHNR, FQNEAQ (reference sequence). The CDR3 is CASSFYAGADEQFF. As DNA, the CDR3 is TGTGCCAGCAGCTTTTACGCGGGAGCGGATGAGCAGTTCTTC.

This clonotype was seen at least ten times. The rearrangement joins TRBV11-2 to TRBJ2-5; possible D gene TRBD2, 5 bases. This CDR3 spans 12 amino acids. Germline V gene sequence: CDR1 SGHAT, CDR2 FQNNGV. The V gene lost 5 bases and the J gene lost 1 base, with 5 bases spanning the gap. CDR3 nucleotides: TGTGCCAGCAGCGCGGGCCAAGAGACCCAGTACTTC. Its translation is CASSAGQETQYF.

This clonotype was found a few times. V usage is TRBV18 and J usage is TRBJ1-3; possible D gene TRBD1, 5 bases. Between the trimmed V and J ends, which lost 3 bases and 1 base, there was a span of 16 bases. The CDR3 is 17 amino acids. CDR1 and CDR2 from the germline V gene are KGHSH and LQKENI. For the CDR3, the DNA is TGTGCCAGCTCACCTATAGGGGACGGGCCTTCTGGAAACACCATATATTTT. It encodes CASSPIGDGPSGNTIYF.